These T cell receptor beta chains were read from a single sample in a study of CD8 T cells in Susac syndrome. TCRdb recomputed calls from the immunoSEQ multiplex PCR reads with MiXCR, one row per CDR3 protein. The sample records a few hundred thousand distinct CDR3 sequences, more than 75% being singletons. Sequenced input: CD8+ T cells from PBMCs. The source of these receptors is a human donor with multiple sclerosis. The CDR3 runs from the conserved cysteine through the conserved F or W. D genes are given only for firm matches. Clone sizes are given selectively: once, few, many, or a class where the clone is expanded.

J	V	D	size	DNA	CDR3
TRBJ1-5	TRBV6-5	-	-	TGTGCCAGCAGTTACAGTTATAGCAATCAGCCCCAGCATTTT	CASSYSYSNQPQHF
TRBJ2-3	TRBV6-5	-	-	TGTGCCAGCAGTTACCGGGCCGGGGTAGTGGTAGATACGCAGTATTTT	CASSYRAGVVVDTQYF
TRBJ2-7	TRBV20-1	TRBD2	-	TGCAGTGCCCGACCTATGGGGGAGGGCTACGAGCAGTACTTC	CSARPMGEGYEQYF
TRBJ1-6	TRBV9	-	once	TGTGCCAGCAGCACCCCGGAGAGCTCCTATAATTCACCCCTCCACTTT	CASSTPESSYNSPLHF
TRBJ2-1	TRBV7-9	-	-	TGTGCCAGCAGCCCCTCTAGGAGGTTGAGCTCCTACAATGAGCAGTTCTTC	CASSPSRRLSSYNEQFF
TRBJ1-1	TRBV7-9	-	-	TGTGCCAGCAGAGCCGCAGGGTTGGAAGCTTTCTTT	CASRAAGLEAFF
TRBJ1-6	TRBV28	-	-	TGTGCCAGCAGTACTTTCTCTTCACCCCTCCACTTT	CASSTFSSPLHF
TRBJ2-7	TRBV13	-	-	TGTGCCAGCAGCTTAGGGGAAGGCTACGAGCAGTACTTC	CASSLGEGYEQYF
TRBJ2-1	TRBV20-1	-	-	TGCAGTGCCCCGGTTACGGTCTCCTACAATGAGCAGTTCTTC	CSAPVTVSYNEQFF
TRBJ2-3	TRBV2	TRBD2	-	TGTGCCAGTCCTGGACTAGCGTTGACAGATACGCAGTATTTT	CASPGLALTDTQYF